The source of this T cell receptor beta chain is a study of blood T cell repertoires in COVID-19. Looking at the study overall: The analysed material was cDNA or gDNA that came from T cells, B-cell-depleted T cells, or PBMCs.

CDR3 length: 15 amino acids. The germline gives CDR1 SGHNT, CDR2 YYREEE (reference sequence). The junction had 5 bases not matched to a gene; V was cut back by 2 bases and J by 1 base. Seattle researchers signed up patients amid active infection and tracked them longitudinally. Under the authors' procedure: Amplification from reference gene primers served as the basis for estimated nucleated cell counts. TCRdb's copy holds only in-frame clones and misses some; the assay was immunoSEQ multiplex PCR. V, J and clone size are taken as reported in that table, and D and trimming were inferred from the DNA itself. The sample has over 200,000 clones; 75% to 95% are singletons.

This sequence was found in a person aged 18 to 35 with COVID-19, enrolled during active disease. This chain links TRBV5-4 with TRBJ1-2; 7 nucleotides align to TRBD1. Material for sequencing was peripheral blood. CDR3 bases: TGTGCCAGCAGCTTACGGGGACAGATTAACTATGGCTACACCTTC. This sequence encodes CASSLRGQINYGYTF.